This T cell receptor (beta chain) was found in a study of human CD4 T cells and Enterobacteriaceae. Study findings and constraints: Ex vivo, broadly cross-reactive clonotypes appeared more expanded than specific ones.

The CDR3 has 13 amino acids. V lost 6 bases and J lost 6; bases outside the gene matches: 6. Germline CDR1 is SNHLY and CDR2 is FYNNEI. All CD4+ cells other than CD45RA+CCR7+CD95- naive cells were sorted as memory, over 95% pure. CD4 and CD14 magnetic microbeads positively selected total CD4+ T cells and monocytes. Generated by immunoSEQ multiplex PCR, the TCRdb table keeps only in-frame clones and is missing some. The data contain some 30,000 clones, approximately 84% of them seen just once; the ten biggest clones take up around 1.5%. As for this clone: The antigen is undetermined.

The chain employs TRBV2 and TRBJ1-2; 8 bases agree with TRBD1. Sequences were obtained from memory CD4+ T cells from blood. The sequence came from a human donor in good health. The CDR3 region has the DNA TGTGCCAGCAGACCCGGACAGGGCGATGGCTACACCTTC. It codes for CASRPGQGDGYTF.